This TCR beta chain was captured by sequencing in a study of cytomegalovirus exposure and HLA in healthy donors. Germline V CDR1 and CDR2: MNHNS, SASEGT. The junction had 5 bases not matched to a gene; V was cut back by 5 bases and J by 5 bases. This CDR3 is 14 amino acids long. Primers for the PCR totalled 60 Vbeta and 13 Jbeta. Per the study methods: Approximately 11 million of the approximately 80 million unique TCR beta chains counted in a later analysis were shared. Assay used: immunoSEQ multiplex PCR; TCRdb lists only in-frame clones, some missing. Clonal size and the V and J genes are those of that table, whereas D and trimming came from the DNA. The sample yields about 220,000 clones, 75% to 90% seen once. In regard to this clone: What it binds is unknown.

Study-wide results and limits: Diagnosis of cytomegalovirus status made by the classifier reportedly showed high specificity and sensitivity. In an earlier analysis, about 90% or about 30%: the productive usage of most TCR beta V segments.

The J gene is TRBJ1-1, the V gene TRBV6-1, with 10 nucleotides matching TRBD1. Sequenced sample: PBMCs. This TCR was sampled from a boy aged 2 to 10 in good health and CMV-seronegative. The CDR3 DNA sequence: TGTGCCAGCAGTCGACAGGGGGCGAGGACTGAAGCTTTCTTT. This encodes CASSRQGARTEAFF.